This record concerns one T cell receptor (beta chain) sequence. This sample stems from a study of control samples from healthy donors and cancer patients. Assay: immunoSEQ multiplex PCR; the TCRdb copy retains only in-frame clones and omits some. The data hold about 51,000 clones, with more than 70% observed a single time. CDR1 is SGHRS and CDR2 is YFSETQ in the germline V gene. This CDR3 has 14 residues. V shed 3 bases and J shed 0 bases, with 10 bases lying between them. Sequencing used PBMCs. The origin of this receptor is a man aged 35-49 years with colorectal cancer. The V gene is TRBV5-1, the J gene TRBJ2-7; D might be TRBD1 (5 bases). CDR3 sequence: CASSYDSPSYEQYF. CDR3 bases: TGCGCCAGCAGCTATGACAGCCCCTCCTACGAGCAGTACTTC.